This T cell receptor beta chain was sequenced for a study of T cell changes during pregnancy in multiple sclerosis (dated by TCRdb to between 2017 and 2020). Concerning the study at large: The study looked at changes in the T cell repertoire across pregnancy in women with multiple sclerosis.

CDR1 SGHKS and CDR2 YYEKEE were looked up in the germline V gene (reference sequence). From the cysteine through the phenylalanine, the CDR3 covers 16 amino acids. Of all the DNA, just the CDR3 is kept, 48 bases in frame from base 1. V has 4 bases trimmed and J has 1 base trimmed; junction bases matching no gene number 9. Comments on this clone: Its antigen remains unidentified. Nothing much larger sits one base from this clone, and base qualities are not available.

Library preparation was by the immunoSEQ multiplex PCR assay. TCRdb provides this immuneACCESS table in a form limited to in-frame rearrangements. Some clones are lacking; in checked studies, under half of them reflect an unresolved V gene, and why the rest are absent is not known. The sample table lists about 20,000 clones, about nine tenths of them with a count of one. The leading ten clones occupy roughly 0.59% of the sample. Recombination linked TRBV5-5 to TRBJ2-5, and TRBD1 aligns with 8 junction nucleotides. Source: CD4+ T cells from peripheral blood mononuclear cells, taken after pregnancy. This clonotype originated in a female donor in good health, enrolled as a control in a pregnancy study. The CDR3 is CASSHTTGTGQETQYF. The nucleotides are TGTGCCAGCAGCCACACCACCGGGACAGGCCAAGAGACCCAGTACTTC.